This entry lists 27 T cell receptor beta chains sequenced from one sample in a study of blood T cell repertoires in COVID-19. Profiling relied on immunoSEQ multiplex PCR, and the TCRdb table lists in-frame clones only, not all of them. In the table there are over 100,000 clones, about 76% of which are singletons. The sample consisted of peripheral blood. These TCRs come from a woman aged 55-70 years with active or convalescent COVID-19.

This chain links TRBV10-3 with TRBJ1-2; TRBD1 matches 7 bases. The V and J ends lost 3 bases and 8 bases, in that order; junction bases with no gene match: 6. Germline CDR1 ENHRY, CDR2 SYGVKD. The CDR3 loop spans 13 amino acids. CDR3 coding DNA: TGTGCCATCAGTGAAGACAGGGAGAACGGCTACACCTTC. It encodes CAISEDRENGYTF.

V usage is TRBV7-2 and J usage is TRBJ2-3; D remains unclear. The germline gives CDR1 SGHTA, CDR2 FQGNSA. Trimming removed 0 bases from V and 2 bases from J, with 21 bases in between. The CDR3 has 19 amino acids. CDR3 region: CASSLARLSPFIITDTQYF. Here the CDR3 DNA reads TGTGCCAGCAGCTTAGCCAGGCTATCCCCGTTCATTATCACAGATACGCAGTATTTT.

The V call is TRBV5-4, the J call TRBJ1-2; 7 positions match TRBD1. The CDR3 contains 15 residues. After removal of 2 bases from V and 3 bases from J, the junction contained 7 bases not matched to a gene. Germline lookup yields CDR1 SGHNT and CDR2 YYREEE (reference sequence). CDR3: CASSLQGRGYYGYTF. The DNA for the CDR3 is TGTGCCAGCAGCTTACAGGGGCGCGGCTACTATGGCTACACCTTC.

The rearrangement joins TRBV29-1 to TRBJ2-3; no definite D call. Between the trimmed V and J ends, which lost 3 bases and 2 bases, there was a span of 3 bases. This CDR3 spans 11 amino acids. The germline V gene has CDR1 SQVTM and CDR2 ANQGSEA. The CDR3 reads CSVDLTDTQYF. The CDR3 DNA is TGCAGCGTTGACCTCACAGATACGCAGTATTTT.

This clone came up once. This rearrangement joins TRBV5-1 to TRBJ2-7; D might be TRBD2 (7 bases). The V gene's germline CDR1 is SGHRS and CDR2 YFSETQ. The V and J ends lost 4 bases and 2 bases respectively, with 16 bases between them. This CDR3 has 15 residues. CDR3 sequence reads: CASSPDGGRPYEQYF. CDR3 DNA: TGCGCCAGCAGCCCGGACGGGGGGCGACCCTACGAGCAGTACTTC.

V gene TRBV3-1 (or the pseudogene TRBV3-2) combines with J gene TRBJ2-1; TRBD2 agrees at 7 bases. V dropped 4 bases and J dropped 8; count of bases not matched to a gene: 14. This CDR3 has 16 residues. Germline loops: CDR1 LGHDT, CDR2 YNNKEL (reference sequence). The CDR3 coding sequence is TGTGCCAGCAGCCGCCAACTAGCGAGGGTTGGGGATGAGCAGTTCTTC. Translation: CASSRQLARVGDEQFF.

This chain joins TRBV19 and TRBJ1-1, with 10 nucleotides matching TRBD1. The CDR3 totals 15 residues. Germline lookup yields CDR1 LNHDA and CDR2 SQIVND (reference sequence). The trim removed 5 bases at V and 3 bases at J, leaving 6 bases unmatched. In DNA form, the CDR3 reads TGTGCCAGTAGTCCCCGGACAGGGGGGGACACTGAAGCTTTCTTT. It specifies CASSPRTGGDTEAFF.

The chain has TRBV5-6 and TRBJ2-3; D gene uncertain. Deletions cut 0 bases from V and 1 base from J, with 15 bases between. Germline CDR1 is SGHDT and CDR2 is YYEEEE. The CDR3 spans 17 residues. CDR3 protein: CASSLAGETARTDTQYF. CDR3 bases: TGTGCCAGCAGCTTGGCGGGTGAGACCGCTCGCACAGATACGCAGTATTTT.

The rearrangement links TRBV28 to TRBJ1-1; 10 bases fit TRBD1. Germline V CDR1 and CDR2: MDHEN, SYDVKM. CDR3 length: 14 residues. V lost 5 bases to trimming and J lost 6 bases; unmatched junction nucleotides: 6. This chain's CDR3 is CASSPGTGVPEAFF. As DNA, the CDR3 is TGTGCCAGCAGTCCCGGGACAGGGGTTCCTGAAGCTTTCTTT.

The CDR3 loop reads CATSGEYNQPQHF. The CDR3 DNA follows: TGTGCCACCAGTGGAGAGTACAATCAGCCCCAGCATTTT. The chain combines TRBV24-1 with TRBJ1-5; no reliable D call. Germline values: CDR1 KGHDR, CDR2 SFDVKD. With 5 bases removed from V and 3 bases from J, the gap between germline ends came to 7 bases. This CDR3 has 13 residues.

The chain combines TRBV24-1 with TRBJ1-5, with D hard to call. The CDR3 extends over 13 amino acids. From germline, CDR1 is KGHDR and CDR2 SFDVKD. V lost 5 bases and J lost 7, with 11 bases in between. The CDR3: CATSGKGGQPQHF. As DNA, the CDR3 is TGTGCCACCAGTGGGAAGGGAGGCCAGCCCCAGCATTTT.

This sequence joins TRBV7-2 and TRBJ2-5, with 10 bases matching TRBD1. The CDR3 has 15 amino acids. CDR1 and CDR2 from the germline V gene are SGHTA and FQGNSA. V lost 3 bases and J lost 5; bases outside the gene matches: 6. The CDR3 DNA follows: TGTGCCAGCAGCTTCCAGACAGGGGGCAGGGAGACCCAGTACTTC. Translation gives CASSFQTGGRETQYF.

The chain has TRBV5-5 and TRBJ2-2; D may be TRBD1 (6 bases). This CDR3 has 16 amino acids. V lost 0 bases and J 0 bases, leaving 9 bases between the germline ends. Germline CDR1 and CDR2: SGHKS and YYEKEE (reference sequence). The CDR3 DNA follows: TGTGCCAGCAGCTTGGGGACAGCCGCGAACACCGGGGAGCTGTTTTTT. This sequence encodes CASSLGTAANTGELFF. Full variable domain (rest looked up from reference TRBV5-5 and TRBJ2-2): DAGVTQSPTHLIKTRGQQVTLRCSPISGHKSVSWYQQVLGQGPQFIFQYYEKEERGRGNFPDRFSARQFPNYSSELNVNALLLGDSALYLCASSLGTAANTGELFFGEGSRLTVL.

V and J are TRBV19 and TRBJ2-7, with D maybe TRBD2 (6 bases). The CDR3 loop spans 15 amino acids. Trimming stripped 4 bases from V and 2 bases from J, with 15 bases between. CDR1 and CDR2 from the germline V gene are LNHDA and SQIVND (reference sequence). The CDR3: CASSRAGTDPYEQYF. The CDR3 DNA reads as TGTGCCAGTAGTAGGGCGGGGACTGACCCCTACGAGCAGTACTTC.

This clone was seen only a few times. The V and J genes are TRBV11-3 and TRBJ2-5; D may be TRBD2 (6 bases). This CDR3 is 13 amino acids long. CDR1 and CDR2 from the germline V gene are SGHNT and YENEEA. Trimming took 5 bases from V and 5 from J, leaving 12 bases between them. CDR3 region: CASSRGTGETQYF. DNA for the CDR3: TGTGCCAGCAGCCGGGGGACCGGGGAGACCCAGTACTTC.

This chain connects TRBV6-2 or TRBV6-3 to TRBJ2-1; a possible D gene is TRBD1 (5 bases). The germline V gene has CDR1 MNHEY and CDR2 SVGEGT. This CDR3 contains 13 residues. Trimming left V 0 bases short and J 10 bases short, with 10 bases between. CDR3 sequence: CASSYSQGLEQFF. CDR3 bases: TGTGCCAGCAGTTACTCGCAGGGCTTAGAGCAGTTCTTC.

This chain links TRBV2 with TRBJ1-6, with D tentatively TRBD1 (6 bases). This CDR3 contains 14 residues. CDR1 is SNHLY, CDR2 FYNNEI, per germline. V was shortened by 2 bases and J by 7 bases, with 9 bases between the two germline ends. In DNA form, the CDR3 reads TGTGCCAGCAGTGAATACAGGGAAAATTCACCCCTCCACTTT. Its protein product is CASSEYRENSPLHF. Full variable domain (missing parts from reference TRBV2 and TRBJ1-6): EPEVTQTPSHQVTQMGQEVILRCVPISNHLYFYWYRQILGQKVEFLVSFYNNEISEKSEIFDDQFSVERPDGSNFTLKIRSTKLEDSAMYFCASSEYRENSPLHFGNGTRLTVT.

The V and J genes are TRBV6-5 and TRBJ1-1; tentatively, D is TRBD1 (6 bases). CDR3 length: 16 residues. CDR1 MNHEY and CDR2 SVGAGI come from the germline V gene. Deletions cut 2 bases from V and 4 bases from J, with 17 bases between. The CDR3 here is CASSYGRGFGSTEAFF. CDR3 nucleotides: TGTGCCAGCAGTTACGGCAGGGGCTTCGGCAGCACTGAAGCTTTCTTT.

For this clone: The identical CDR3 is also encoded by other nucleotide sequences in the sample. V is TRBV25-1 and J is TRBJ1-4; D may be TRBD1 (6 bases). This CDR3 has 15 residues. Trimming stripped 1 base from V and 8 bases from J, with 14 bases between. CDR1 and CDR2 from the germline V gene are MGHDK and SYGVNS. The CDR3 region has the DNA TGTGCCAGCAGTGAATCCCGGGGGGCGGGGGAAAAACTGTTTTTT. Protein: CASSESRGAGEKLFF.

The chain is built from TRBV24-1 and TRBJ2-1; TRBD2 agrees at 11 bases. Trimming removed 4 bases from V and 3 bases from J; junction bases left unmatched: 10. The CDR3 contains 18 residues. Germline CDR1 is KGHDR and CDR2 is SFDVKD. The CDR3 region is CATSDNLAGGSDYNEQFF. In DNA, the CDR3 is TGTGCCACCAGTGACAATCTAGCGGGGGGATCGGACTACAATGAGCAGTTCTTC.

The chain links TRBV7-2 to TRBJ2-5, with D perhaps matching TRBD1 (6 bases). This CDR3 is 11 amino acids long. Germline CDR1 reads SGHTA; CDR2 reads FQGNSA. Trimming removed 8 bases from V and 5 bases from J, with 9 bases in between. The CDR3 reads CASQRGETQYF. CDR3 bases: TGTGCCAGCCAAAGGGGGGAGACCCAGTACTTC. The full variable domain, completed using reference TRBV7-2 and TRBJ2-5, is GAGVSQSPSNKVTEKGKDVELRCDPISGHTALYWYRQSLGQGLEFLIYFQGNSAPDKSGLPSDRFSAERTGGSVSTLTIQRTQQEDSAVYLCASQRGETQYFGPGTRLLVL.

V is TRBV28 and J is TRBJ2-5; 7 bases line up with TRBD2. Germline V gene data show CDR1 as MDHEN and CDR2 as SYDVKM. Trimming at V came to 5 bases and at J to 4 bases, leaving 19 bases not matched to a gene. CDR3 length: 18 amino acids. The CDR3 sequence: CASSLPGGAGRRGETQYF. The CDR3 region has the DNA TGTGCCAGCAGTCTACCCGGGGGAGCGGGGAGGAGGGGAGAGACCCAGTACTTC.

This clone is a singleton in its sample. The CDR3 loop is CASSSGRDPRGDTQYF. CDR3 sequence (DNA): TGCGCCAGCAGCTCTGGACGGGACCCCCGGGGGGATACGCAGTATTTT. The chain has TRBV5-1 and TRBJ2-3; maybe TRBD2 (6 bases). The germline V and J ends were trimmed by 3 bases and 6 bases, with 20 bases remaining between them. This CDR3 is 16 amino acids long. CDR1 and CDR2 (germline): SGHRS, YFSETQ.

This clone was seen once. This sequence joins TRBV5-6 and TRBJ2-3; 10 bases match TRBD2. The J segment lost 5 bases and the V segment lost 2 bases, leaving 5 bases of the junction unmatched. The CDR3 loop spans 15 amino acids. CDR1 and CDR2 from the germline V gene are SGHDT and YYEEEE. Written as DNA, the CDR3 is TGTGCCAGCAGCTTAGCGGGAGGGCGGTTAGATACGCAGTATTTT. It yields the protein CASSLAGGRLDTQYF.

This clone has more than one count but fewer than ten. V and J are TRBV7-8 and TRBJ1-3, with D maybe TRBD1 (6 bases). This CDR3 spans 14 amino acids. Trimming shortened V by 6 bases and J by 4 bases, and 13 bases separated the two germline ends. CDR1 and CDR2 from the germline V gene are SGHVS and FQNEAQ. The CDR3 loop reads CASRPTGSGNTIYF. In DNA, the CDR3 is TGTGCCAGCAGACCAACAGGGTCAGGAAACACCATATATTTT. The full variable domain, rest sourced from reference TRBV7-8 and TRBJ1-3, is GAGVSQSPRYKVAKRGQDVALRCDPISGHVSLFWYQQALGQGPEFLTYFQNEAQLDKSGLPSDRFFAERPEGSVSTLKIQRTQQEDSAVYLCASRPTGSGNTIYFGEGSWLTVV.

The gene calls are TRBV18 and TRBJ1-3; the D is unclear. The CDR3 sequence is 15 residues long. Trimming cost V 6 bases and J 0 bases, with 12 bases left between them. Germline V CDR1 and CDR2: KGHSH, LQKENI. The CDR3 loop reads CASSPDTVSGNTIYF. The CDR3 DNA reads as TGTGCCAGCTCCCCCGACACGGTCTCTGGAAACACCATATATTTT. The full variable domain, completed using reference TRBV18 and TRBJ1-3, is NAGVMQNPRHLVRRRGQEARLRCSPMKGHSHVYWYRQLPEEGLKFMVYLQKENIIDESGMPKERFSAEFPKEGPSILRIQQVVRGDSAAYFCASSPDTVSGNTIYFGEGSWLTVV.

The chain is built from TRBV10-1 and TRBJ2-1; 8 nucleotides match TRBD2. From germline, CDR1 is WNHNN and CDR2 SYGVQD (reference sequence). J lost 9 bases, V lost 6 bases, and 10 bases had no gene match. The length of the CDR3 is 14 residues. CDR3 amino acids: CASSLSGGGGEQFF. Written as DNA, the CDR3 is TGCGCCAGCAGCCTCAGCGGGGGCGGGGGTGAGCAGTTCTTC.